This T cell receptor beta chain comes out of a study of shared clonotypes between healthy human individuals. V lost 0 bases and J lost 5, with 8 bases in between. Germline V gene data show CDR1 as SGDLS and CDR2 as YYNGEE. The CDR3 length is 13 residues. The repertoire was sequenced with immunoSEQ multiplex PCR; TCRdb's copy has only in-frame clones and lacks some. The sample has roughly 500,000 clones, less than 85% seen once. Specimen: PBMCs. This receptor was identified in a woman between 35 and 50 years old in good health. Some clones in this sample may be carry-over from other donors' samples. V usage is TRBV9 and J usage is TRBJ1-1; D uncertain. CDR3 in amino acids: CASSVDLGTEAFF. The CDR3 DNA sequence: TGTGCCAGCAGCGTAGACTTAGGGACTGAAGCTTTCTTT.